Each of the 5 T cell receptor beta chains below was sequenced from the same sample in a study of vaccination effects on CD4 cells after COVID-19. In the ViraFEST assay, antigen-specific CD4+ clonotypes were identified by expansion after peptide-pool stimulation. Subsequent to a culture period of under 11 days, CD4+ T cells were isolated. Participants each got two BNT162b2 or mRNA-1273 vaccine doses. Sequencing was performed with immunoSEQ multiplex PCR; in TCRdb, only in-frame clones are kept and a portion is missing. The table lists just under 60,000 clones, around 80% of them singletons. Their antigens remain unidentified. The sample consisted of CD4+ T cells from PBMCs cultured with HCoV-OC43 spike peptides, taken after COVID-19 vaccination. Subset reported: HCoV-OC43 spike overlapping peptide pool stimulation. These receptors were obtained from a human donor who received a COVID-19 vaccine.

The V and J genes are TRBV3-1 (or the pseudogene TRBV3-2) and TRBJ2-2; 11 nucleotides match TRBD2. Germline V gene sequence: CDR1 LGHDT, CDR2 YNNKEL (reference sequence). V shed 3 bases and J 4 bases; nucleotides not matched to a gene: 13. The CDR3 totals 19 residues. Here the CDR3 reads CASSQPLLRLAGRTGELFF. CDR3 DNA: TGTGCCAGCAGCCAGCCGCTTCTGAGACTAGCGGGGCGCACCGGGGAGCTGTTTTTT.

This chain's CDR3 is CATSGSPGLGQETQYF. For the CDR3, the DNA is TGTGCCACCAGTGGAAGTCCGGGACTCGGACAAGAGACCCAGTACTTC. The gene calls are TRBV24-1 and TRBJ2-5; weak D call: TRBD2 (6 bases). The CDR3 has 16 amino acids. Germline V gives CDR1 KGHDR, CDR2 SFDVKD. The V end was cut by 5 bases, the J end by 2 bases, with 17 bases between.

This clone was detected a few times. This rearrangement joins TRBV19 to TRBJ1-5; no clear D gene. Trimming took 7 bases from V and 6 from J, leaving 13 bases between them. Germline V gives CDR1 LNHDA, CDR2 SQIVND (reference sequence). CDR3 length: 13 residues. CDR3 DNA: TGTGCCAGTACTCTATGGTGGGGTCAGCCCCAGCATTTT. Its translation is CASTLWWGQPQHF. Combining the CDR3 with reference TRBV19 and TRBJ1-5 gives the whole variable domain DGGITQSPKYLFRKEGQNVTLSCEQNLNHDAMYWYRQDPGQGLRLIYYSQIVNDFQKGDIAEGYSVSREKKESFPLTVTSAQKNPTAFYLCASTLWWGQPQHFGDGTRLSIL.

The CDR3 coding sequence is TGTGCCAGCAGCTTGAGGACAGGGGGACGAAATAGCAATCAGCCCCAGCATTTT. This gives the protein CASSLRTGGRNSNQPQHF. The chain uses TRBV5-6 and TRBJ1-5, with 10 bases fitting TRBD1. Germline lookup yields CDR1 SGHDT and CDR2 YYEEEE. This CDR3 comprises 18 residues. V was clipped by 1 base and J by 0 bases; unmatched bases: 7. The full variable domain, its missing parts supplied by reference TRBV5-6 and TRBJ1-5, is DAGVTQSPTHLIKTRGQQVTLRCSPKSGHDTVSWYQQALGQGPQFIFQYYEEEERQRGNFPDRFSGHQFPNYSSELNVNALLLGDSALYLCASSLRTGGRNSNQPQHFGDGTRLSIL.

The rearrangement uses TRBV10-2 and TRBJ1-6; D may be TRBD1 (5 bases). This CDR3 has 13 residues. CDR1 is WSHSY, CDR2 SAAADI, per germline. Trimming shortened V by 6 bases and J by 6 bases, and 9 bases separated the two germline ends. The CDR3 DNA sequence: TGCGCCAGCAGGGAGGGGAGTAATTCACCCCTCCACTTT. Translating gives CASREGSNSPLHF.